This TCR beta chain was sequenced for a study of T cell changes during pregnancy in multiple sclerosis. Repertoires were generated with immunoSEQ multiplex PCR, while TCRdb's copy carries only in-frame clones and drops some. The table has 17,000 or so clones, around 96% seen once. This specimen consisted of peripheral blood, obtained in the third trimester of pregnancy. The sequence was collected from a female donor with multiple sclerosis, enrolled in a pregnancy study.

CDR3 residues: CASSTLGTASNQPQHF. The CDR3 DNA reads TGTGCCAGTAGTACCCTGGGGACAGCAAGCAATCAGCCCCAGCATTTT. V gene TRBV19 combines with J gene TRBJ1-5; 7 bases match TRBD1. The CDR3 length is 16 residues. In germline, CDR1 is LNHDA, CDR2 SQIVND (reference sequence). After removal of 4 bases from V and 1 base from J, the junction contained 7 bases not matched to a gene.